This T cell receptor gamma chain is from a study of gamma-delta chains in newborns, infants, children. Study background: Innate gammadelta T cells reportedly expand polyclonally right after birth, driven by microbial exposure, per the title.

The CDR3 has 15 amino acids. Germline-derived CDR1 and CDR2 are GITISATS and ISYDGTV (reference sequence). Of note for this clone: The same CDR3 also results from other DNA sequences found in this sample.

TCRdb fed the reads to CATT. The sample consists of roughly 1,200 gamma-chain clones, around three fifths of them appearing once. V gene TRGV9 was called; the J gene was not. This TCR came from a child who was a newborn, infant or young child, either healthy, febrile or measles-vaccinated (not recorded which). Specimen: blood. The CDR3 sequence: CALWEEELGKKIKVF. The CDR3 region has the DNA TGTGCCTTGTGGGAGGAGGAGTTGGGCAAAAAAATAAAGGTATTT.